This record looks at one T cell receptor beta chain sequence and its context. The sample originates from a study of OX40 agonist ivuxolimab in advanced cancers. Across the whole study: Partial responses were achieved by three patients, one with hepatocellular carcinoma and two with cutaneous melanoma.

Germline V gene lookup returns CDR1 SGHAT and CDR2 FQNNGV. The CDR3 extends over 16 amino acids. Trimming shortened V by 8 bases and J by 1 base, and 19 bases separated the two germline ends. Assay: immunoSEQ multiplex PCR; the TCRdb copy retains only in-frame clones and omits some. The top ten clones hold roughly 5% of a sample with around 44,000 clones, around 80% of them seen once. This clonotype was obtained from an adult with an advanced solid tumor such as melanoma, head and neck, liver or kidney cancer. The chain uses TRBV11-2 and TRBJ2-3, with D possibly matching TRBD2 (6 bases). The sample in question was CD4+ or CD8+ T cells sorted from blood, obtained in a trial of the OX40 agonist ivuxolimab. The CDR3 reads CASALRRTTGTDTQYF. The CDR3 region has the DNA TGTGCCAGCGCACTCCGTAGGACTACCGGCACAGATACGCAGTATTTT.